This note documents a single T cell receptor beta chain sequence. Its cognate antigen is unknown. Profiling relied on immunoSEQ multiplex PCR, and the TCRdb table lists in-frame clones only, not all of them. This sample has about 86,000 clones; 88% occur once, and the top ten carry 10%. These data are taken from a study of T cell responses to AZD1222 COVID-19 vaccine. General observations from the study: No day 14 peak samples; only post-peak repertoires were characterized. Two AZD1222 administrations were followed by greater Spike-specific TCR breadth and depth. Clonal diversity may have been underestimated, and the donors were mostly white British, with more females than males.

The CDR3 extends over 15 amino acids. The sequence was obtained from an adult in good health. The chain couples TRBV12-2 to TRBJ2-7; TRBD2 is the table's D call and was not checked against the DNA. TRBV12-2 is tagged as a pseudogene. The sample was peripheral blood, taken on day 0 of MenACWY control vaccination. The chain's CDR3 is CASRRRAQVSYEQYF. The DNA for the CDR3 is TGTGCAAGTCGCCGGAGGGCACAGGTCTCCTACGAGCAGTACTTC.